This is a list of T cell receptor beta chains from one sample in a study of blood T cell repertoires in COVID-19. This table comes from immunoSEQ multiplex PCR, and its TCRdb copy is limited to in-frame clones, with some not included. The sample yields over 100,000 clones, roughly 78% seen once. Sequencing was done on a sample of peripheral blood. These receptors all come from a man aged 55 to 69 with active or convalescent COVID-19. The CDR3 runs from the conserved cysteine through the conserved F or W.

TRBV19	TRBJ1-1	CASSTGVNTEAFF
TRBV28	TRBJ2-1	CASPGTRIYNEQFF
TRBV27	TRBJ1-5	CASSPLSSSNQPQHF
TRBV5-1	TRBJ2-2	CASSLLIGAGNTGELFF
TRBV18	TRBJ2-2	CASSPQGRGANTGELFF
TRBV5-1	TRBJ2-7	CASSLYEFEQYF
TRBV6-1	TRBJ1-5	CASSENRGYQPQHF
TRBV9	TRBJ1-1	CASSAVTQLNTEAFF
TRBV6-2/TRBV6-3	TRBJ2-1	CASSPTSGRGNEQFF
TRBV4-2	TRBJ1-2	CASSQDRTGIAYTF
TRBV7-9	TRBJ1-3	CASSDVEDSSGNTIYF
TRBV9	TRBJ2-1	CASSVDVGETNEQFF
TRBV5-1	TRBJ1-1	CASSSFDRLNTEAFF
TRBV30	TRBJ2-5	CAWSEWTSGNPGKTQYF
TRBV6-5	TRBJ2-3	CASTGQWTDTQYF
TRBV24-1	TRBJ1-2	CATSDNGGDYGYTF
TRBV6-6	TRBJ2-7	CASSYTARLSYEQYF
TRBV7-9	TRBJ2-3	CASSLEGGITDTQYF
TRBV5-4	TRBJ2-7	CASSLDQSYEQYF
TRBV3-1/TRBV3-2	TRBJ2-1	CASSHLLGGGSEQFF
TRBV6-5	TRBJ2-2	CASRSRAANTGELFF
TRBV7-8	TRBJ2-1	CASSLSGSSSYNEQFF
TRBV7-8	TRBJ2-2	CASSFKVEAGELFF
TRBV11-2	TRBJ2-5	CASNSGVAGVGETQYF
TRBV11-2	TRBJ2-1	CASSLLDGNYNEQFF
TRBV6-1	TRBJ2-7	CASSEAWPGVSEQYF
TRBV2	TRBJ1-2	CASTLGGTGVGYGYTF
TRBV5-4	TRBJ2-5	CASRSGTGGLETQYF
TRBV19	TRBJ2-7	CASKPGTSGRYEQYF
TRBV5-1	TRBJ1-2	CASSFVAGPYGYTF
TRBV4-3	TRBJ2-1	CASSQDQGLAYNEQFF
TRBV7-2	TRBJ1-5	CASSRDRFNQPQHF
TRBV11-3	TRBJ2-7	CASKGGGSYEQYF
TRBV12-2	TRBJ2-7	CASRLRRMGLAGNHEQYF
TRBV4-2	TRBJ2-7	CASSRPGLGINEQYF
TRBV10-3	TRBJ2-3	CAIRDSSSTDTQYF
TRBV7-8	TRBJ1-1	CASSPNRGYAFF